This T cell receptor beta chain was recorded in a study of T cell responses to AZD1222 COVID-19 vaccine. Study results and caveats: Spike was spanned by vaccine-associated CD4 TCRs, with dominance at 160-218 and 743-854.

As to this clone: What it recognizes is unknown.

Sequenced by immunoSEQ multiplex PCR; TCRdb stores in-frame clones only, minus some. Of around 130,000 clones listed, roughly 86% are singletons. Germline V gene data show CDR1 as WSHSY and CDR2 as SAAADI. V was pared by 8 bases and J by 3 bases, with 13 bases between. CDR3 length: 14 residues. The rearrangement links TRBV10-2 to TRBJ1-4, with D hard to call. The starting material was peripheral blood, obtained on day 0 of AZD1222 vaccination. This TCR was sampled from an adult in good health. The CDR3 spells CASVTRFPNEKLFF. DNA for the CDR3: TGCGCCAGCGTAACCAGGTTCCCTAATGAAAAACTGTTTTTT.